This T cell receptor (beta chain) comes out of a study of CD8 T cells in ankylosing spondylitis. Trimming cost V 6 bases and J 0 bases, with 8 bases left between them. There are 13 residues in the CDR3. At least ten counts were recorded for this clonotype. TCRdb used MiXCR to reprocess the 5' RACE reads, holding one entry per CDR3 protein. The sample includes approximately 300,000 distinct CDR3 sequences, roughly 20% of them seen just once. Sequences were obtained from blood, either unsorted or a sorted T cell fraction (not recorded which). The TCR was taken from a female donor with ankylosing spondylitis or in good health (not recorded which). V gene TRBV12-3 or TRBV12-4 combines with J gene TRBJ1-1, with D uncertain. CDR3: CASSQTLNTEAFF. The CDR3 DNA is TGTGCCAGCAGCCAGACCTTGAACACTGAAGCTTTCTTT.